This record looks at one T cell receptor (beta chain) sequence and its context. These data come from a study of blood T cell repertoires in COVID-19. Looking at the study overall: Spain, Italy and the United States supplied samples that represented acute and convalescent COVID-19.

This CDR3 has 15 amino acids. In germline, CDR1 is MNHEY, CDR2 SMNVEV (reference sequence). V gave up 3 bases and J gave up 1 base, with 10 bases separating them. Generated by immunoSEQ multiplex PCR, the TCRdb table keeps only in-frame clones and is missing some. The sample comprises some 300,000 clones, less than 90% of which are singletons, and 1% rests with the top ten. The sample consisted of PBMCs or T cells enriched from blood (not recorded which). The chain employs TRBV27 and TRBJ1-5; maybe TRBD1 (6 bases). The source of this sequence is a woman in her twenties or thirties who had recovered from COVID-19. The CDR3 coding sequence is TGTGCCAGCAGTTTGGGGGGGCGGAGCAATCAGCCCCAGCATTTT. Translated: CASSLGGRSNQPQHF.